Here is one T cell receptor beta chain with its context. This entry comes from a study of blood T cell repertoires in COVID-19. As for the study in general: COVID-19 samples, acute and convalescent, were from the United States, Italy and Spain. PBMCs, B-cell-depleted T cells, or T cells provided the cDNA or gDNA that made up the material.

Under the authors' procedure: Reference gene primer amplification in the assay estimated nucleated cell counts. Produced via immunoSEQ multiplex PCR; TCRdb's table is partial and in-frame only. The V and J calls and clone size come from that table; D and trimming were worked out from the DNA. Of about 36,000 clones detected, 70% to 90% appear once; the ten largest clones hold about 15%. Per germline, CDR1 LGHDT and CDR2 YNNKEL (reference sequence). Trimming at V came to 1 base and at J to 5 bases, leaving 5 bases not matched to a gene. This CDR3 comprises 15 residues. The rearrangement joins TRBV3-1 (or the pseudogene TRBV3-2) to TRBJ2-7; 10 positions match TRBD1. The sequencing sample was made of peripheral blood. This sequence originates from a human donor in a cohort sampled during active COVID-19. CDR3 amino acids: CASSQGQGASHEQYF. Here the CDR3 DNA reads TGTGCCAGCAGCCAAGGACAGGGGGCGTCGCACGAGCAGTACTTC.